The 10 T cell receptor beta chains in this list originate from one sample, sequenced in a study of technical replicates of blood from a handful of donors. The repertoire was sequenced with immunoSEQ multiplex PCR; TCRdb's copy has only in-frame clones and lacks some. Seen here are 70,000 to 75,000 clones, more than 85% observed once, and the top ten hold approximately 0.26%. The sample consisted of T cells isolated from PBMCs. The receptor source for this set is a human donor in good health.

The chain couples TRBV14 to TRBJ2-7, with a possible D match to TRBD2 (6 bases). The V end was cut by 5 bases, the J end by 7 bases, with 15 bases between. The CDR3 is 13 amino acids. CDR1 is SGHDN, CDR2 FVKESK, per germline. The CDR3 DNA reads TGTGCCAGCAGCGATCCTTTTAGCGGAGAGCAGTACTTC. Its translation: CASSDPFSGEQYF.

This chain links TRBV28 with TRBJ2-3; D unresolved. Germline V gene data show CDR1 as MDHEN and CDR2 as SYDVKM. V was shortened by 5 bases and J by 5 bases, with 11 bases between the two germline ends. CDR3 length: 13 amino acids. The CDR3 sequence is CASSPPRGDTQYF. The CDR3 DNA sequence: TGTGCCAGCAGTCCCCCTAGAGGAGATACGCAGTATTTT. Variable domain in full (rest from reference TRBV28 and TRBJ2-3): DVKVTQSSRYLVKRTGEKVFLECVQDMDHENMFWYRQDPGLGLRLIYFSYDVKMKEKGDIPEGYSVSREKKERFSLILESASTNQTSMYLCASSPPRGDTQYFGPGTRLTVL.

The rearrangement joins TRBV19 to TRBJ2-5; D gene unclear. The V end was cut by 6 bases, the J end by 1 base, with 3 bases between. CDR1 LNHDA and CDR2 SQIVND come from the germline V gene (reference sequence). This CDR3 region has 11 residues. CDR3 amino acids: CASSRQETQYF. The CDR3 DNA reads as TGTGCCAGTAGCCGCCAAGAGACCCAGTACTTC.

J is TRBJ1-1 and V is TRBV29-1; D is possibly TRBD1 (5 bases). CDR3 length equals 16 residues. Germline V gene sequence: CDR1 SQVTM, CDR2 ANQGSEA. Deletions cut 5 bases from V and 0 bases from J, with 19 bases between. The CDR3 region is CSVTTRQLTLNTEAFF. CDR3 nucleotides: TGCAGCGTTACTACCCGACAGCTCACCTTGAACACTGAAGCTTTCTTT.

CDR3 in amino acids: CASSEDRGLDTEAFF. The CDR3 coding sequence is TGCGCCAGCAGCGAGGACAGGGGGCTAGACACTGAAGCTTTCTTT. This chain uses TRBV10-1 with TRBJ1-1; 11 bases align to TRBD1. Per the germline V gene, CDR1 is WNHNN and CDR2 is SYGVQD (reference sequence). V shed 6 bases and J 3 bases; nucleotides not matched to a gene: 6. The CDR3 loop spans 15 amino acids.

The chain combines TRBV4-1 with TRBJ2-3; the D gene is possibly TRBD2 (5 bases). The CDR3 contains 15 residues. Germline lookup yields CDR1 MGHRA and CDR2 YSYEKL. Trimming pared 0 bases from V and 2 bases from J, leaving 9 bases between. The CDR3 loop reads CASSQDQRNTDTQYF. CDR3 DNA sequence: TGCGCCAGCAGCCAAGACCAGCGGAACACAGATACGCAGTATTTT.

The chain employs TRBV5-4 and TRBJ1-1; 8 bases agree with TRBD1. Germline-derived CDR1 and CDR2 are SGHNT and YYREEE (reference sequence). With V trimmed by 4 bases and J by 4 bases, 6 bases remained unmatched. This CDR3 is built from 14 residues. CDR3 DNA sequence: TGTGCCAGCAGCCGCACAGGGGGGGTCACTGAAGCTTTCTTT. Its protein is CASSRTGGVTEAFF.

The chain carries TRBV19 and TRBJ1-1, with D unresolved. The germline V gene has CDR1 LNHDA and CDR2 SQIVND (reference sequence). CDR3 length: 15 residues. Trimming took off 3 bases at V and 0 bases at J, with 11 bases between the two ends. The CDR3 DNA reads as TGTGCCAGTAGTATGTCCGGCAGGATGAACACTGAAGCTTTCTTT. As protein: CASSMSGRMNTEAFF.

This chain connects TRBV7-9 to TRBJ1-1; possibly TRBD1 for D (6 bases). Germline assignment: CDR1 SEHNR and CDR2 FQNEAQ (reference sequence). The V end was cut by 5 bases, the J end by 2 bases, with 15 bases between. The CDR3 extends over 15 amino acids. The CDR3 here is CASSGDPDSNTEAFF. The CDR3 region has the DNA TGTGCCAGCAGCGGAGACCCGGACAGTAACACTGAAGCTTTCTTT.

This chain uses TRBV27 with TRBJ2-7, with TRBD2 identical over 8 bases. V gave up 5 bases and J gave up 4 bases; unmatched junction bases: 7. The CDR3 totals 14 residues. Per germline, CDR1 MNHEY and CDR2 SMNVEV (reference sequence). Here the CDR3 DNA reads TGTGCCAGCAGTCGAGGACTAGCCCGGTACGAGCAGTACTTC. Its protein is CASSRGLARYEQYF.